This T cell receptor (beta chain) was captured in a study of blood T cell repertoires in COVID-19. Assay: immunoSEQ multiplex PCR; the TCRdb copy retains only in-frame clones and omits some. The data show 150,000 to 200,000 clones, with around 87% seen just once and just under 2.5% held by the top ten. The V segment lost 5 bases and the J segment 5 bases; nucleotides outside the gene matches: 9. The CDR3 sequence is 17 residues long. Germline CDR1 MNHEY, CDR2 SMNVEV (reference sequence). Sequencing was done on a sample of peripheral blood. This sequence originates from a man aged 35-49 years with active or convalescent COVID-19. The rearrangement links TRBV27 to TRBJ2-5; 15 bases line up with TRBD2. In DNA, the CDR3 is TGTGCCAGCAGTCAAGGACTAGCGGGGGGGGCGGAGGAGACCCAGTACTTC. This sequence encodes CASSQGLAGGAEETQYF.